Shown below are 18 T cell receptor beta chains from a single sample sequenced in a study of patients and donors after allogeneic stem cell transplantation. Using its own MiXCR run on the RT-PCR reads, TCRdb lists one record per CDR3 protein. There are approximately 250,000 distinct CDR3 sequences in the sample; roughly 15% occur only once, and 11% lies in the top ten. Sequenced input: blood, either unsorted or a sorted T cell fraction (not recorded which). These receptors all come from a human donor who was either an allogeneic HSCT recipient or a stem cell or donor lymphocyte infusion donor (not recorded which). It is not recorded whose cells these are; they may come from a transplant donor.

This clonotype was found a few times. This chain joins TRBV7-7 and TRBJ2-1; TRBD2 agrees at 15 bases. Germline CDR1 SSHAT, CDR2 FNYEAQ (reference sequence). The CDR3 runs to 20 residues. Unmatched junction bases numbered 12, after V lost 6 bases and J lost 0 bases. The CDR3 is CASSRGLAGGPRSSYNEQFF. CDR3 nucleotide sequence: TGTGCCAGCAGTCGAGGACTAGCGGGAGGGCCCAGAAGCTCCTACAATGAGCAGTTCTTC.

The chain joins TRBV29-1 to TRBJ2-7; D is tentatively TRBD1 or TRBD2 (5 bases each). Between the trimmed V and J ends, which lost 5 bases and 6 bases, there was a span of 17 bases. Germline V gives CDR1 SQVTM, CDR2 ANQGSEA. CDR3 size: 13 residues. This CDR3 is CSVRQSRGVEQYF. CDR3 nucleotides: TGCAGCGTTCGTCAATCCCGAGGGGTCGAGCAGTACTTC.

This clonotype turned up a few times. CDR3 in DNA: TGTGCCAGCTCACCAGACGCCAGGGATACGCAGTATTTT. It yields the protein CASSPDARDTQYF. V and J are TRBV18 and TRBJ2-3; D gene unclear. Germline loops: CDR1 KGHSH, CDR2 LQKENI. This CDR3 has 13 residues. The V end was cut by 2 bases, the J end by 6 bases, with 9 bases between.

This clonotype has a handful of counts. The V gene is TRBV6-1, the J gene TRBJ1-1, with D possibly matching TRBD1 (5 bases). Trimming shortened V by 0 bases and J by 4 bases, and 12 bases separated the two germline ends. The CDR3 spans 15 residues. Germline CDR1 is MNHNS and CDR2 is SASEGT. The CDR3 spells CASSEAGGSTTEAFF. As DNA, the CDR3 is TGTGCCAGCAGTGAAGCGGGGGGAAGCACCACTGAAGCTTTCTTT.

The V and J genes are TRBV6-6 and TRBJ2-7, with D hard to call. Trimming took off 3 bases at V and 6 bases at J, with 6 bases between the two ends. Germline CDR1 reads MNHNY; CDR2 reads SVGAGI (reference sequence). This CDR3 is 11 amino acids long. CDR3 in DNA: TGTGCCAGCAGTTATGGCGGCGAGCAGTACTTC. Amino acid sequence: CASSYGGEQYF.

This clonotype has a count of ten or more. This rearrangement joins TRBV7-6 to TRBJ2-3, with a tentative D call TRBD2 (6 bases). Trimming left V 5 bases short and J 3 bases short, with 9 bases between. The CDR3 consists of 13 residues. The germline gives CDR1 SGHVS, CDR2 FNYEAQ. The DNA for the CDR3 is TGTGCCAGCAGCCCGGGACTGACAGATACGCAGTATTTT. Translated, it gives CASSPGLTDTQYF.

A few counts support this clonotype. J is TRBJ1-4 and V is TRBV29-1, with D perhaps TRBD1 (5 bases). Germline-derived CDR1 and CDR2 are SQVTM and ANQGSEA. V lost 3 bases and J lost 8, with 16 bases in between. The CDR3 is made up of 14 amino acids. CDR3 loop: CSVDLAGSREKLFF. The CDR3 region has the DNA TGCAGCGTTGATTTGGCAGGGAGTAGGGAAAAACTGTTTTTT.

This sequence joins TRBV7-3 and TRBJ1-3, with 9 bases matching TRBD1. The V segment lost 0 bases and the J segment 8 bases; nucleotides outside the gene matches: 5. In germline, CDR1 is SGHTA, CDR2 FQGTGA. The CDR3 is made up of 15 amino acids. The CDR3 here is CASSLTADRGDTIYF. The CDR3 region has the DNA TGTGCCAGCAGCTTAACGGCGGACAGGGGAGACACCATATATTTT.

The rearrangement links TRBV9 to TRBJ1-1, with TRBD1 as a possible D gene (5 bases). CDR3 size: 13 residues. Germline CDR1 reads SGDLS; CDR2 reads YYNGEE. The germline V and J ends were trimmed by 6 bases and 6 bases, with 15 bases remaining between them. The CDR3 is CASTRQQTSEAFF. CDR3 in DNA: TGTGCCAGCACGAGACAGCAGACCTCTGAAGCTTTCTTT.

The chain joins TRBV7-6 to TRBJ2-1; D may be TRBD2 (7 bases). The CDR3 consists of 16 residues. The V gene lost 0 bases and the J gene lost 7 bases, with 16 bases spanning the gap. Germline CDR1 reads SGHVS; CDR2 reads FNYEAQ. CDR3 in DNA: TGTGCCAGCAGCTTAGCGCTGGGGGGGCCGTGGAATGAGCAGTTCTTC. This encodes CASSLALGGPWNEQFF.

This clonotype has more than one count but fewer than ten. This rearrangement joins TRBV5-4 to TRBJ1-1; D is uncertain. This CDR3 is built from 14 residues. The germline CDR1 and CDR2 sequences are SGHNT and YYREEE (reference sequence). V was clipped by 0 bases and J by 3 bases, with 9 bases between them. In nucleotides, the CDR3 is TGTGCCAGCAGCTTGGCCCGGGGAGACACTGAAGCTTTCTTT. It encodes CASSLARGDTEAFF.

This clonotype occurred a few times. The chain carries TRBV5-5 and TRBJ2-1; the match to TRBD2 covers 8 bases. CDR3 length equals 18 residues. Germline V CDR1 and CDR2: SGHKS, YYEKEE (reference sequence). The V and J ends lost 0 bases and 4 bases, in that order; junction bases with no gene match: 12. The CDR3 loop reads CASSLVTPLREDYNEQFF. CDR3 bases: TGTGCCAGCAGCTTGGTAACCCCGCTGCGGGAGGATTACAATGAGCAGTTCTTC.

In this sample, this clonotype turned up a few times. The chain links TRBV19 to TRBJ2-1; 8 positions agree with TRBD1. This CDR3 spans 14 amino acids. V dropped 3 bases and J dropped 7; count of bases not matched to a gene: 5. CDR1 and CDR2 from the germline V gene are LNHDA and SQIVND (reference sequence). CDR3 bases: TGTGCCAGTAGTATGGACAGGGTTTGGAATGAGCAGTTCTTC. The encoded protein is CASSMDRVWNEQFF. Filled out from reference TRBV19 and TRBJ2-1, the complete variable domain reads DGGITQSPKYLFRKEGQNVTLSCEQNLNHDAMYWYRQDPGQGLRLIYYSQIVNDFQKGDIAEGYSVSREKKESFPLTVTSAQKNPTAFYLCASSMDRVWNEQFFGPGTRLTVL.

This clonotype was seen a few times. The chain joins TRBV12-3 or TRBV12-4 to TRBJ2-5; 7 bases are shared with TRBD2. The junction had 4 bases not matched to a gene; V was cut back by 2 bases and J by 4 bases. CDR3 length equals 14 residues. The CDR3 DNA sequence: TGTGCCAGCAGTTTAAATGGGGGGGGAGAGACCCAGTACTTC. Its translation is CASSLNGGGETQYF.

This clonotype was picked up a small number of times. V and J are TRBV10-3 and TRBJ1-5; weak D call: TRBD1 (6 bases). From germline, CDR1 is ENHRY and CDR2 SYGVKD. This CDR3 has 15 amino acids. V was pared by 0 bases and J by 7 bases, with 13 bases between. The CDR3 nucleotides are TGTGCCATCAGTGAGTCGATCAGGGGACGGCAGCCCCAGCATTTT. This gives the protein CAISESIRGRQPQHF.

This clonotype was recorded a few times. V usage is TRBV29-1 and J usage is TRBJ2-1, with 14 bases lining up with TRBD2. The CDR3 has 14 residues. Trimming removed 4 bases from V and 8 bases from J; junction bases left unmatched: 4. Germline loops: CDR1 SQVTM, CDR2 ANQGSEA. The CDR3 reads CSVVTSGGAHEQFF. The CDR3 DNA reads TGCAGCGTTGTGACTAGCGGGGGGGCACATGAGCAGTTCTTC.

There are a few counts of this clonotype. The chain employs TRBV4-1 and TRBJ1-2; D not resolved. Between the trimmed V and J ends, which lost 0 bases and 4 bases, there was a span of 24 bases. Germline CDR1 reads MGHRA; CDR2 reads YSYEKL. This CDR3 is 19 amino acids long. The CDR3 DNA follows: TGCGCCAGCAGCCAAGACAGGTCCGTGGTGGGTCCCAAGGGCTATGGCTACACCTTC. Encoded protein: CASSQDRSVVGPKGYGYTF.

In this sample, this clonotype turned up many times. The genes are TRBV2 and TRBJ1-1, with 9 bases that match TRBD1. This CDR3 is built from 13 residues. CDR1 is SNHLY, CDR2 FYNNEI, per germline. The V gene end was trimmed by 2 bases and the J gene end by 11 bases; junction bases not matched to a gene: 6. Written as DNA, the CDR3 is TGTGCCAGCAGTGAAAAAGGACAGGGGTTGGCTTTCTTT. It is translated as CASSEKGQGLAFF.